A single sample is the source of the 8 T cell receptor beta chains below, sequenced in a study of shared clonotypes between healthy human individuals. The protocol was immunoSEQ multiplex PCR, while the TCRdb copy is restricted to in-frame clones and leaves out a portion. The sample lists about 490,000 clones; almost 80% were seen once. Sequenced material: PBMCs. The receptors were gathered from a woman between 35 and 50 years old in good health. Some clones in this sample may be carry-over from other donors' samples.

The chain has TRBV6-5 and TRBJ1-5; maybe TRBD1 (5 bases). Germline CDR1 MNHEY, CDR2 SVGAGI. V was pared by 5 bases and J by 7 bases, with 15 bases between. The CDR3 is 14 residues long. The CDR3 nucleotides are TGTGCCAGCAGTAAAAACTTTGAGGGGCAGCCCCAGCATTTT. This gives the protein CASSKNFEGQPQHF.

As regards this clone: Within the sample, other DNA sequences also encode this same CDR3. This rearrangement joins TRBV5-1 to TRBJ2-5; 7 bases are a match to TRBD1. The junction had 3 bases not matched to a gene; V was cut back by 2 bases and J by 2 bases. CDR3 length: 14 amino acids. CDR1 and CDR2 from the germline V gene are SGHRS and YFSETQ. In nucleotides, the CDR3 is TGCGCCAGCAGCTTTTCGGGACAGCAAGAGACCCAGTACTTC. Translating it yields CASSFSGQQETQYF.

The chain couples TRBV11-2 to TRBJ2-3; 12 positions match TRBD2. Germline V gene data show CDR1 as SGHAT and CDR2 as FQNNGV. V lost 5 bases to trimming and J lost 0 bases; unmatched junction nucleotides: 3. The CDR3 runs 16 residues. CDR3 nucleotide sequence: TGTGCCAGCAGCCTACTAGCGGGAGGTAGCACAGATACGCAGTATTTT. Protein product: CASSLLAGGSTDTQYF.

Concerning this clone: Relative to the germline gene, one junction end is altered; a read error may explain this. V gene TRBV28 combines with J gene TRBJ1-1; D possibly corresponds to TRBD1 (6 bases). Germline V gene sequence: CDR1 MDHEN, CDR2 SYDVKM. The CDR3 runs 12 residues. This CDR3 reads CASSIRTVRSIF. The CDR3 region has the DNA TGTGCCAGCAGTATAAGGACAGTGAGAAGCATCTTT.

The gene calls are TRBV7-9 and TRBJ2-3, with 12 bases aligning to TRBD2. With V trimmed by 6 bases and J by 5 bases, 6 bases remained unmatched. CDR1 and CDR2 (germline): SEHNR, FQNEAQ (reference sequence). The CDR3 contains 15 residues. The CDR3 reads CASRSGLAGLDTQYF. Written as DNA, the CDR3 is TGTGCCAGCAGATCTGGACTAGCGGGATTAGATACGCAGTATTTT.

The chain employs TRBV27 and TRBJ2-7; TRBD1 is a possible D gene (6 bases). V dropped 4 bases and J dropped 3 bases, with 10 bases sitting between them. CDR3 length: 13 residues. In germline, CDR1 is MNHEY, CDR2 SMNVEV (reference sequence). The CDR3 DNA reads TGTGCCAGCAGTTCCCGGGACAACTACGAGCAGTACTTC. This gives the protein CASSSRDNYEQYF.

This chain uses TRBV4-2 with TRBJ2-5; 14 nucleotides agree with TRBD2. With 5 bases clipped from V and 6 bases from J, the junction kept 5 bases outside the gene matches. The CDR3 is made up of 15 amino acids. CDR1 and CDR2 from the germline V gene are LGHNA and YNFKEQ. The CDR3 reads CASSGGTSGSQTQYF. Here the CDR3 DNA reads TGTGCCAGCAGCGGCGGGACTAGCGGGAGTCAGACCCAGTACTTC.

This chain joins TRBV7-9 and TRBJ2-6; D unresolved. The CDR3 is 14 amino acids. Per germline, CDR1 SEHNR and CDR2 FQNEAQ (reference sequence). V dropped 5 bases and J dropped 0 bases, with 5 bases sitting between them. CDR3 DNA sequence: TGTGCCAGCAGCGATCTCTCTGGGGCCAACGTCCTGACTTTC. It codes for CASSDLSGANVLTF.